One TCR beta chain is described in this entry. Time point here: pre-treatment sample, taken before nivolumab and TIL therapy. Most excised metastases sampled were pleural nodules or supraclavicular lymph nodes. Stage 4 NSCLC adults joined between late 2017 and January 2020. This sample was included in a study of TIL therapy for anti-PD-1-resistant metastatic lung cancer. Study as a whole: Median patient age was approximately 58, ranging roughly 38-85 years.

This was the immunoSEQ v3 assay. Assay: immunoSEQ multiplex PCR; the TCRdb copy retains only in-frame clones and omits some. The table records around 45,000 clones, 65% to 80% of them present only once. Trimming cost V 3 bases and J 1 base, with 12 bases left between them. This CDR3 contains 15 residues. Germline V CDR1 and CDR2: KGHSH, LQKENI. The source is a person between 25 and 79 years old with non-small cell lung cancer. The chain carries TRBV18 and TRBJ1-1, with D tentatively TRBD1 (5 bases). This material consisted of tumor tissue, taken at baseline. CDR3 in amino acids: CASSPRDGQNTEAFF. The CDR3 coding sequence is TGTGCCAGCTCACCCCGGGACGGCCAGAACACTGAAGCTTTCTTT.